In this sample, the clone carrying this TCR beta chain turned up once. This record belongs to a study of blood T cell repertoires in COVID-19. About the study: Sites across the United States, Italy and Spain contributed samples from acute and convalescent COVID-19.

Sequencing was performed with immunoSEQ multiplex PCR; in TCRdb, only in-frame clones are kept and a portion is missing. The sample comprises approximately 280,000 clones, about 88% of which are singletons, and over 1.1% rests with the top ten. Specimen: peripheral blood. The TCR was taken from a human donor with COVID-19, enrolled during active disease. The donor label of this sample is uncertain.

Written as DNA, the CDR3 is TGTGCCAGCAGCTTAGGACAGGAAGCTTTCTTT. This codes for CASSLGQEAFF. The chain has TRBV13 and TRBJ1-1; D unresolved. V lost 0 bases to trimming and J lost 8 bases, with 4 bases between them. CDR3 length: 11 residues. Germline V gene sequence: CDR1 PRHDT, CDR2 FYEKMQ (reference sequence). Variable domain in full (rest from reference TRBV13 and TRBJ1-1): AAGVIQSPRHLIKEKRETATLKCYPIPRHDTVYWYQQGPGQDPQFLISFYEKMQSDKGSIPDRFSAQQFSDYHSELNMSSLELGDSALYFCASSLGQEAFFGQGTRLTVV.